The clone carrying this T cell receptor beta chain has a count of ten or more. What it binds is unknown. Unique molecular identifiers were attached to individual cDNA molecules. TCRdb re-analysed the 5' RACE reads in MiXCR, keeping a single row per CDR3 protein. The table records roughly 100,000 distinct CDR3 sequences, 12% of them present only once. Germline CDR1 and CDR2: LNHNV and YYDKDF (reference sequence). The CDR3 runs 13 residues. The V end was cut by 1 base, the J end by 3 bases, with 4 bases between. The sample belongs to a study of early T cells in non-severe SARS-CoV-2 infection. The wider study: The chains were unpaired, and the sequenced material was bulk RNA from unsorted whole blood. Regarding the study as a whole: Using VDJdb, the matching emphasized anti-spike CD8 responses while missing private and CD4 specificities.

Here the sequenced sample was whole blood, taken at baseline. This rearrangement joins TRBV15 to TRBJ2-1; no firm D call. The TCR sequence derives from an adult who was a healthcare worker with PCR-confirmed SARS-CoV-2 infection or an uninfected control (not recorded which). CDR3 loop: CATSRGVYNEQFF. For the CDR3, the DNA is TGTGCCACCAGCAGAGGAGTCTACAATGAGCAGTTCTTC.